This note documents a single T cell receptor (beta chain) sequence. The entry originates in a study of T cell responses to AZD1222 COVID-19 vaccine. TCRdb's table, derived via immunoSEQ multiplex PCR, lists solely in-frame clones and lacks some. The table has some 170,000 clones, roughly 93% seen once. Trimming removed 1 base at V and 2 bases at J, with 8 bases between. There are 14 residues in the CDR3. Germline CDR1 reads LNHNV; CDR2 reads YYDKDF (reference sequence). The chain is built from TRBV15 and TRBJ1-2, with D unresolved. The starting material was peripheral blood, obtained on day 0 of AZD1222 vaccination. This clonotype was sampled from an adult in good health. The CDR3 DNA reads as TGTGCCACCAGCAGAGTTGAAGGCAACTATGGCTACACCTTC. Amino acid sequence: CATSRVEGNYGYTF.